This paragraph reports one TCR beta chain. Its antigen is as yet unknown. Clones were sequenced by immunoSEQ multiplex PCR, and TCRdb holds only the in-frame ones, with some missing. The table shows around 86,000 clones, with about 93% occurring only once. The CDR3 is 15 amino acids. Germline CDR1 and CDR2: SGHVS and FNYEAQ. V lost 2 bases and J lost 0, with 9 bases in between. This record comes from a study of OX40 agonist ivuxolimab in advanced cancers. On the study more broadly: Ivuxolimab, an agonistic anti-OX40 (CD134) antibody, was given to patients. Every 2 weeks, patients got intravenous ivuxolimab at one of six dose levels (0.01-10 mg/kg).

Study conclusions and caveats: Among the lowest peripheral clonal expansion occurred in 0.1-3.0 mg/kg partial responders.

This material consisted of CD4+ or CD8+ T cells sorted from blood, taken in a trial of the OX40 agonist ivuxolimab. The TCR was taken from an adult with an advanced solid tumor such as melanoma, head and neck, liver or kidney cancer. V gene TRBV7-6 combines with J gene TRBJ2-3; D is unresolved. The DNA for the CDR3 is TGTGCCAGCAGCTTATTGCGGCTAAGCACAGATACGCAGTATTTT. Its translation is CASSLLRLSTDTQYF.